This TCR beta chain was obtained from a study of OX40 agonist ivuxolimab in advanced cancers. Study-wide points: More expanded clones were found, on average, in CD8+ than in CD4+ T cells. Individuals who were partial responders at 0.1-3.0 mg/kg had clonal expansion that ranked among the lowest.

Clones were sequenced by immunoSEQ multiplex PCR, and TCRdb holds only the in-frame ones, with some missing. In the table there are about 82,000 clones, less than 90% of which are singletons. Trimming took off 5 bases at V and 4 bases at J, with 11 bases between the two ends. Germline V gene lookup returns CDR1 SGHTA and CDR2 FQGNSA. The CDR3 covers 13 residues. For this clone: The antigen remains unidentified.

This clonotype was sampled from an adult with an advanced solid tumor such as melanoma, head and neck, liver or kidney cancer. The sequences come from CD4+ or CD8+ T cells sorted from blood, collected in a trial of the OX40 agonist ivuxolimab. This sequence joins TRBV7-2 and TRBJ2-5; TRBD1 is a possible D gene (5 bases). The CDR3 sequence: CASSPRVGETQYF. CDR3 coding DNA: TGTGCCAGCAGCCCCAGGGTGGGAGAGACCCAGTACTTC. Complete variable domain (other parts from reference TRBV7-2 and TRBJ2-5): GAGVSQSPSNKVTEKGKDVELRCDPISGHTALYWYRQSLGQGLEFLIYFQGNSAPDKSGLPSDRFSAERTGGSVSTLTIQRTQQEDSAVYLCASSPRVGETQYFGPGTRLLVL.